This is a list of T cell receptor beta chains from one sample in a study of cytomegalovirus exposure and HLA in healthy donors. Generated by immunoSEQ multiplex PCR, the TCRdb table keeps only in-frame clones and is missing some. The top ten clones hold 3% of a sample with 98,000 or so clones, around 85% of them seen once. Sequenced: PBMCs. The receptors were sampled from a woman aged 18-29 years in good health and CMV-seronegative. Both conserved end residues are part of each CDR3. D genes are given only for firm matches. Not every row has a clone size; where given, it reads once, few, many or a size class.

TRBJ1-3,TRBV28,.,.,TGTGCCAGCAAGTTACCGGGGTTAAAGAACACCATATATTTT,CASKLPGLKNTIYF
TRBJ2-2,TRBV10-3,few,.,TGTGCCATCAGTGAGCTTGGAAGACTTTCGGGGGAGCTGTTTTTT,CAISELGRLSGELFF
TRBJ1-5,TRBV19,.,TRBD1,TGTGCCAGTAGTTCCGGGACAGGGTTACAACAGCCCCAGCATTTT,CASSSGTGLQQPQHF
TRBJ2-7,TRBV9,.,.,TGTGCCAGCAGCCCCAACTTACTATCCTACGAGCAGTACTTC,CASSPNLLSYEQYF
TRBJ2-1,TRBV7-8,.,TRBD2,TGTGCCAGCAGCCCGTTTTTGGGACTAGTAATCGACAATGAGCAGTTCTTC,CASSPFLGLVIDNEQFF
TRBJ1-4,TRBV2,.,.,TGTGCCAGCAGTCCCCTAGGATTCAGACTGTTTTTT,CASSPLGFRLFF
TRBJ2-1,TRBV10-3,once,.,TGTGCCATCACCACCGACAGCCCTTCCTACAATGAGCAGTTCTTC,CAITTDSPSYNEQFF
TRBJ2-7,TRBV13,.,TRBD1,TGTGCCAGCAGCTTAATTACCCGAAAAGACCCGGGACAGGGATCATCGCGGTTCTCCTACGAGCAGTACTTC,CASSLITRKDPGQGSSRFSYEQYF
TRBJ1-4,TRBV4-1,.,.,TGCGCCAGCACCCAATCTGGGAGGGGAGAAAAACTGTTTTTT,CASTQSGRGEKLFF
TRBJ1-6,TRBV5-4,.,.,TGTGCCAGCAGCTTGGACGGGGTGCCCTATAATTCACCCCTCCACTTT,CASSLDGVPYNSPLHF
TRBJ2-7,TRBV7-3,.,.,TGTGCCAGCAGCTTATACGGGGGTGGGGCCTACGAGCAGTACTTC,CASSLYGGGAYEQYF
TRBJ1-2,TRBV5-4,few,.,TGTGCCAGCAGCTTGGCCACTAACTATGGCTACACCTTC,CASSLATNYGYTF
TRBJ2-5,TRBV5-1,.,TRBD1,TGCGCCAGCAGCTCAATGATACAGGGGGCGACCCAGTACTTC,CASSSMIQGATQYF
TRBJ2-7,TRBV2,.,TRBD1,TGTGCCAGCAGTGAACCAGGGGGTTATGAAACGTACTTC,CASSEPGGYETYF
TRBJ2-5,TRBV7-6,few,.,TGTGCCAGCAGCCCCCGGAGAGGAAGCCAAGAGACCCAGTACTTC,CASSPRRGSQETQYF
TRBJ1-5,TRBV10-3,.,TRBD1,TGTGCCATCAGTGAGTCGGAGGGGGCAAGGGATTTT,CAISESEGARDF
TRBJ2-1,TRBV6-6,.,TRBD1,TGTGCCAGCAGTTCCTGGGACAGTAGGGATGAGCAGTTCTTC,CASSSWDSRDEQFF
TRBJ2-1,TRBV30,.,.,TGTGCCTGGAGTAGAAAGGGGACAATCAATGAGCAGTTCTTC,CAWSRKGTINEQFF
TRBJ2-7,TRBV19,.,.,TGTGCCAGTAGTATAGGGGCGGGTCTGCGGGAGCAGTACTTC,CASSIGAGLREQYF
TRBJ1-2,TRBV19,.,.,TGTGCCAGTAGTCCACCCACCAGGGGTAACTATGGCTACACCTTC,CASSPPTRGNYGYTF
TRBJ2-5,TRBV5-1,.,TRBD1,TGCGCCAGCAGCTCACCGGGACAGGGAGTTGAAGAGACCCAGTACTTC,CASSSPGQGVEETQYF
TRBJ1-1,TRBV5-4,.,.,TGTGCCAGCAGCTTCGGCACAGTGAACACTGAAGCTTTCTTT,CASSFGTVNTEAFF
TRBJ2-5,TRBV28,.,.,TGTGCCAGCAGAGCCCGGGAGACCCAGTACTTC,CASRARETQYF
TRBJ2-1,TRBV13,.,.,TGTGCCAGCAGCCCCGGTAGCTCCTACAATGAGCAGTTCTTC,CASSPGSSYNEQFF
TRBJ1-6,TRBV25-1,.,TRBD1,TGTGCCAGCAGTGAATTGGACAGGGAAGTGCCACCCCTCCACTTT,CASSELDREVPPLHF
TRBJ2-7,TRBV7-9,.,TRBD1,TGTGCCAGCAGCGCCCGGGACAGGGGCTACGAGCAGTACTTC,CASSARDRGYEQYF
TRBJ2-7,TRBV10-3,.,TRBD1,TGTGCCATCAGTGATCAGTTGGCTTTGGACAGGGGCAAAGCCTACGAGCAGTACTTC,CAISDQLALDRGKAYEQYF
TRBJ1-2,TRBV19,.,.,TGTGCCAGTAGTATCCCAGGGAAACACTATGGCTACACCTTC,CASSIPGKHYGYTF
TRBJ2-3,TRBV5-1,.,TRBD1,TGCGCCAGCAGCTTCGGACAGGGTGGTACACAGGGTACGCAGTATTTT,CASSFGQGGTQGTQYF
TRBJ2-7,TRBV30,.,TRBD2,TGTGCCTGGTCTTTGGGACTAGCGGGCCGCTACGAGCAGTACTTC,CAWSLGLAGRYEQYF
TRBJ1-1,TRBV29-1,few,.,TGCAGCGTTGTTGACGGAGGGAACACTGAAGCTTTCTTT,CSVVDGGNTEAFF
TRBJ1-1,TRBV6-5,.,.,TGTGCCAGCAGTTACTCGGAGTCCCTGAACACTGAAGCTTTCTTT,CASSYSESLNTEAFF
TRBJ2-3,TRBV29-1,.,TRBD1,TGCAGCGTCCGGACAGGGCCAGATACGCAGTATTTT,CSVRTGPDTQYF
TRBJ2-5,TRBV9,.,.,TGTGCCAGCAGCCTACAGGGGGGGTTGGAGACCCAGTACTTC,CASSLQGGLETQYF
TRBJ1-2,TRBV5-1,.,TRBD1,TGCGCCAGCAGCTTGGCCGGGGACAGCTATGGCTACACCTTC,CASSLAGDSYGYTF
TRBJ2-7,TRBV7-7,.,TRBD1,TGTGCCAGCAGCACCACAGGGGACAGTGAGCAGTACTTC,CASSTTGDSEQYF
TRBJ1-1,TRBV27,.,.,TGTGCCAGCAGTTTATCGCCCGTCGGTTTTGAAGCTTTCTTT,CASSLSPVGFEAFF
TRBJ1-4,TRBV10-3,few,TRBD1,TGTGCCATCAGTGTCGACAGGGAGAGTGAAAAACTGTTTTTT,CAISVDRESEKLFF
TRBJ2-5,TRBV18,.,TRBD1,TGTGCCAGCGCAGACAGGGACGGTTTTGAGACCCAGTACTTC,CASADRDGFETQYF
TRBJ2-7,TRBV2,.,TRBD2,TGTGCCAGCAGTGGGCTGGCTAGCGGCTCCTACGAGCAGTACTTC,CASSGLASGSYEQYF
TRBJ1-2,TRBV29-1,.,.,TGCAGCTTTCCGACGGGGGAGAGCTATGGCTACACCTTC,CSFPTGESYGYTF